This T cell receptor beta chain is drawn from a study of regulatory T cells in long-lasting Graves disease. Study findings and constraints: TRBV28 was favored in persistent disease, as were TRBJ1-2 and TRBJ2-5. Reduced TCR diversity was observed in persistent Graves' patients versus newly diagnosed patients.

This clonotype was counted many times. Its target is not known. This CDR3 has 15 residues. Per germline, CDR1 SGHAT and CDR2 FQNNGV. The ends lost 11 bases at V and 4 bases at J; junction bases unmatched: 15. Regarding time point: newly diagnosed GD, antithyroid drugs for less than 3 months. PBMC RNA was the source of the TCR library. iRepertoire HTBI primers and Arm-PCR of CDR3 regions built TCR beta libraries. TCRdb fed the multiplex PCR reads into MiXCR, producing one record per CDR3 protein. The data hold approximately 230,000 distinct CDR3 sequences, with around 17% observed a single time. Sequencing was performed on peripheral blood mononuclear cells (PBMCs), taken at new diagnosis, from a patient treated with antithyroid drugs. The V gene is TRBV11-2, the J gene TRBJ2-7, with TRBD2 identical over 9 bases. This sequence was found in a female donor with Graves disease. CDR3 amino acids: CASTGGASGAYEQYF. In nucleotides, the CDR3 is TGTGCCTCGACGGGGGGGGCTAGCGGGGCGTACGAGCAGTACTTC.